This T cell receptor (beta chain) was sequenced for a study of T cell repertoires in cytomegalovirus infection. As for the study in general: Used in the study were CMV epitopes, some recently identified and HLA-C-restricted, others well-studied and HLA-B-restricted. Both CMV infection and a matching HLA type were indicated by public TCR beta signatures.

Using its own MiXCR run on the reads, TCRdb lists one record per CDR3 protein. The repertoire holds under 500,000 distinct CDR3 sequences, with 42% as singletons. This clonotype has only a few counts. What it binds is not known. Findings of the study overall: The ex vivo response was dominated by HLA-C-restricted CMV-specific TCR beta clonotypes. Summed frequency of shared TCR beta families picked out CMV carriers who also had the relevant HLA.

The sequence derives from a human donor in good health (CMV status not recorded). Some clones in this sample may be carry-over from other donors' samples. The starting material was cultured PBMCs, obtained from culture after CMV antigen stimulation.

DNA for the CDR3: TGTGCCAGCAGTGAAGATGCGGGGTTGACAGATACGCAGTATTTT. This translates into CASSEDAGLTDTQYF. The gene calls are TRBV6-1 and TRBJ2-3, with D possibly being TRBD2 (6 bases). The CDR3 is made up of 15 amino acids. V was cut by 1 base and J by 3 bases, with 11 bases left in between. CDR1 is MNHNS and CDR2 is SASEGT in the germline V gene.